This T cell receptor (beta chain) is drawn from a study of blood T cell repertoires in COVID-19. The method was immunoSEQ multiplex PCR; TCRdb's version includes in-frame clones alone and lacks a portion of them. Among roughly 67,000 clones listed, 65% to 90% were seen once. Sequencing was carried out using peripheral blood. The clonotype was recovered from a woman in her fifties or sixties with acute or convalescent COVID-19.

DNA for the CDR3: TGCAGCGTTGGTCGGGGGAGCACTGAAGCTTTCTTT. This sequence encodes CSVGRGSTEAFF. V usage is TRBV29-1 and J usage is TRBJ1-1, with D tentatively TRBD1 (5 bases). Germline values: CDR1 SQVTM, CDR2 ANQGSEA. The CDR3 extends over 12 amino acids. Deletions cut 4 bases from V and 4 bases from J, with 10 bases between.